This T cell receptor (beta chain) was recorded in a study of early T cells in non-severe SARS-CoV-2 infection. Unique molecular identifier tags were affixed to discrete cDNA molecules. TCRdb itself ran the 5' RACE reads through MiXCR, one entry per CDR3 protein. The sample has some 76,000 distinct CDR3 sequences, roughly 16% seen once. Trimming stripped 3 bases from V and 4 bases from J, with 9 bases between. Germline V gene sequence: CDR1 MNHEY, CDR2 SMNVEV (reference sequence). There are 13 residues in the CDR3. This receptor was obtained from an adult who was a healthcare worker with PCR-confirmed SARS-CoV-2 infection or an uninfected control (not recorded which). Sequenced input: whole blood. V is TRBV27 and J is TRBJ1-1; no clear D gene. The DNA for the CDR3 is TGTGCCAGCAGTTTCGTGGTTGCCACTGAAGCTTTCTTT. Translation: CASSFVVATEAFF.